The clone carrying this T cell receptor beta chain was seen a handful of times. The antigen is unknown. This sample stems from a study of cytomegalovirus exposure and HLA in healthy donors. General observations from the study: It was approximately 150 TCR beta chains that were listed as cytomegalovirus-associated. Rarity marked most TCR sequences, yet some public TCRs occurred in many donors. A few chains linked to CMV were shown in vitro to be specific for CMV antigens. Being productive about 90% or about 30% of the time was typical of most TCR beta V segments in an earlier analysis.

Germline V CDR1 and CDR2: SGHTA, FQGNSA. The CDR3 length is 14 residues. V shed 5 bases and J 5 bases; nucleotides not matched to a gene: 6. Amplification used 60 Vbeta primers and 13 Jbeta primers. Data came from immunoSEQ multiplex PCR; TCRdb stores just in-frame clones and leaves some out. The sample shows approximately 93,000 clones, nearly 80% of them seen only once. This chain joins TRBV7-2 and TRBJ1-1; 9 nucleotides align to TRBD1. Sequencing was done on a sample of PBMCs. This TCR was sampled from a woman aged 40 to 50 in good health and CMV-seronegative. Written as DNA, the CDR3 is TGTGCCAGCAGCCCTCGGACAGGGGAAACTGAAGCTTTCTTT. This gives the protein CASSPRTGETEAFF.